This is a list of T cell receptor beta chains from one sample in a study of CD8 T cells in ankylosing spondylitis. TCRdb re-called the 5' RACE reads with MiXCR, one entry per CDR3 protein. The sample has around 220,000 distinct CDR3 sequences, roughly a tenth seen once. Sequencing input: blood, either unsorted or a sorted T cell fraction (not recorded which). The source is a male donor with ankylosing spondylitis or in good health (not recorded which). Both conserved end residues are part of each CDR3. The D gene is left open where the match is weak. The listing skips clone size in some rows; elsewhere it reads once, few, many or a size class.

abundance: few
v_gene: TRBV6-1
j_gene: TRBJ1-1
d_gene: NA
CDR3nt: TGTGCCAGCAGCCTTCTTGAGACAGGCGCAGCTTTCTTT
CDR3aa: CASSLLETGAAFF

abundance: NA
v_gene: TRBV28
j_gene: TRBJ1-4
d_gene: NA
CDR3nt: TGTGCCAGCAGTTCCGGGGGGGGAACTAATGAAAAACTGTTTTTT
CDR3aa: CASSSGGGTNEKLFF

abundance: many
v_gene: TRBV20-1
j_gene: TRBJ1-1
d_gene: NA
CDR3nt: TGCAGTGCTAGTCCAGGCGGGGGTATTGAAGCTTTCTTT
CDR3aa: CSASPGGGIEAFF

abundance: many
v_gene: TRBV5-6
j_gene: TRBJ2-1
d_gene: TRBD1
CDR3nt: TGTGCCAGCAGCTTTGACAGGGGAAGTCTGGGGCAGTTCTTC
CDR3aa: CASSFDRGSLGQFF

abundance: many
v_gene: TRBV29-1
j_gene: TRBJ2-3
d_gene: TRBD2
CDR3nt: TGCAGCGCCGGGGAGGGGAGCACAGATACGCAGTATTTT
CDR3aa: CSAGEGSTDTQYF

abundance: many
v_gene: TRBV12-3/TRBV12-4
j_gene: TRBJ2-5
d_gene: NA
CDR3nt: TGTGCCAGCAGGTCCTCGGGAGAGACCCAGTACTTC
CDR3aa: CASRSSGETQYF

abundance: few
v_gene: TRBV19
j_gene: TRBJ1-5
d_gene: TRBD1
CDR3nt: TGTGCCAGTACTCGGGACAGGGGGCCTCAACAGCCCCAGCATTTT
CDR3aa: CASTRDRGPQQPQHF

abundance: many
v_gene: TRBV5-1
j_gene: TRBJ1-2
d_gene: TRBD1
CDR3nt: TGCGCCAGTGGGACAGCCGCCAACTATGGCTACACCTTC
CDR3aa: CASGTAANYGYTF

abundance: NA
v_gene: TRBV28
j_gene: TRBJ1-1
d_gene: NA
CDR3nt: TGTGCCAGCGCGTGGGGCACAATCTACGGAGCTTTCTTT
CDR3aa: CASAWGTIYGAFF

abundance: many
v_gene: TRBV5-1
j_gene: TRBJ2-1
d_gene: TRBD1
CDR3nt: TGCGCCAGCAGCGACCCTGACAGGGTCATCCACAATGAGCAGTTCTTC
CDR3aa: CASSDPDRVIHNEQFF

abundance: many
v_gene: TRBV6-5
j_gene: TRBJ2-2
d_gene: TRBD1
CDR3nt: TGTGCCAGCAGTTCCCAGGGGGTACTGGACACCGGGGAGCTGTTTTTT
CDR3aa: CASSSQGVLDTGELFF

abundance: NA
v_gene: TRBV7-3
j_gene: TRBJ2-7
d_gene: NA
CDR3nt: TGTGCCAGCAGCCCCACCGGGGCAGTCTCCTACGAGCAGTACTTC
CDR3aa: CASSPTGAVSYEQYF

abundance: many
v_gene: TRBV20-1
j_gene: TRBJ2-7
d_gene: NA
CDR3nt: TGCAGTGCTAGAGGCCCGAATGCTATCGGGGAGCAGTACTTC
CDR3aa: CSARGPNAIGEQYF

abundance: many
v_gene: TRBV5-1
j_gene: TRBJ1-4
d_gene: NA
CDR3nt: TGCGCCAGCAGCTTGGCTGGGGACCGTAATGAAAAACTGTTTTTT
CDR3aa: CASSLAGDRNEKLFF

abundance: many
v_gene: TRBV7-9
j_gene: TRBJ2-1
d_gene: NA
CDR3nt: TGTGCCAGCAGCCCAATGCCGGGAGAAGCCTACAATGAGCAGTTCTTC
CDR3aa: CASSPMPGEAYNEQFF

abundance: many
v_gene: TRBV12-3/TRBV12-4
j_gene: TRBJ2-5
d_gene: TRBD1
CDR3nt: TGTGCCAGCAGTTTAGGGTCGACAGGGGAACCCCAAGAGACCCAGTACTTC
CDR3aa: CASSLGSTGEPQETQYF

abundance: NA
v_gene: TRBV3-1
j_gene: TRBJ2-5
d_gene: NA
CDR3nt: TGTGCCAGCAGCCAAGAGAGACTAGAGGTTTCGGAGACCCAGTACTTC
CDR3aa: CASSQERLEVSETQYF

abundance: NA
v_gene: TRBV7-8
j_gene: TRBJ2-4
d_gene: NA
CDR3nt: TGTGCCAGCAGCTTCAGTAACGGTGAAAACGTTCAGTACTTC
CDR3aa: CASSFSNGENVQYF

abundance: many
v_gene: TRBV5-1
j_gene: TRBJ2-1
d_gene: TRBD2
CDR3nt: TGCGCCAGCAGCTTGGTTCCCGGGACTAGCGGGGCCTACAATGAGCAGTTCTTC
CDR3aa: CASSLVPGTSGAYNEQFF

abundance: NA
v_gene: TRBV20-1
j_gene: TRBJ2-3
d_gene: NA
CDR3nt: TGCAGTGCTAGTTTCGCAGATACGCAGTATTTT
CDR3aa: CSASFADTQYF

abundance: NA
v_gene: TRBV3-1
j_gene: TRBJ1-1
d_gene: TRBD1
CDR3nt: TGTGCCAGCAGCCGAGATCTCGTGACAGGGAGAGAAGCTTTCTTT
CDR3aa: CASSRDLVTGREAFF

abundance: few
v_gene: TRBV20-1
j_gene: TRBJ2-5
d_gene: TRBD2
CDR3nt: TGCAGTGCTGCCGGCGGACTAGCGAGGCGTGAGACCCAGTACTTC
CDR3aa: CSAAGGLARRETQYF

abundance: many
v_gene: TRBV4-2
j_gene: TRBJ2-3
d_gene: TRBD2
CDR3nt: TGTGCCAGCAGCCAAGAGAGGCGGTCTGGCGGGGGACTCACAGATACGCAGTATTTT
CDR3aa: CASSQERRSGGGLTDTQYF